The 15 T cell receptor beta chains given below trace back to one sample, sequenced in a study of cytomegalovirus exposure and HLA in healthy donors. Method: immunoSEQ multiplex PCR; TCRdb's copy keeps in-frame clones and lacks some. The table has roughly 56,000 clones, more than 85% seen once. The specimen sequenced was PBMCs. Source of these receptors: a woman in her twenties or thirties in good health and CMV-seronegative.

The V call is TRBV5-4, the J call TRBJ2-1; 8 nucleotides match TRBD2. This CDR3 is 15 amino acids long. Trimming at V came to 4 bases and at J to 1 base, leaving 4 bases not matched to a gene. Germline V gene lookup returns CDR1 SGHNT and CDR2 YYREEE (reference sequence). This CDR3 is CASSNAGGSYNEQFF. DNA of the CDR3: TGTGCCAGCAGCAACGCGGGGGGTTCCTACAATGAGCAGTTCTTC.

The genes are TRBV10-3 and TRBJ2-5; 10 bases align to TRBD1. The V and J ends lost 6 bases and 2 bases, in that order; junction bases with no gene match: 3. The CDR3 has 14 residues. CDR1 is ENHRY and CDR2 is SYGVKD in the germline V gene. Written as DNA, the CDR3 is TGTGCCATCAGACAGGGACAGGGGCAAGAGACCCAGTACTTC. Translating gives CAIRQGQGQETQYF.

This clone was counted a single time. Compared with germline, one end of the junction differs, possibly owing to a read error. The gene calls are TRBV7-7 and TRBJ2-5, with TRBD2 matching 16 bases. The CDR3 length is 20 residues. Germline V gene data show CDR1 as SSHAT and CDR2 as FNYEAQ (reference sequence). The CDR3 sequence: CASSPTLGGLAGGPGETQYF. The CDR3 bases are TGTGCTAGCAGCCCCACATTGGGGGGACTAGCGGGAGGGCCAGGAGAGACCCAGTACTTC.

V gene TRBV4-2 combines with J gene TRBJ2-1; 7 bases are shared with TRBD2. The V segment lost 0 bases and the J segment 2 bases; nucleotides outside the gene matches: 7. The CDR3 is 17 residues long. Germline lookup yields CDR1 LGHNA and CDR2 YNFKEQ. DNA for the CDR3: TGTGCCAGCAGCCAAGATCAAAGCGGGGCCACCTACAATGAGCAGTTCTTC. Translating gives CASSQDQSGATYNEQFF.

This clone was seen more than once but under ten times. The CDR3 nucleotides read TGTGCCAGCAGTCACCTAGCGGGAGTACGGAATGAGCAGTTCTTC. Its protein product is CASSHLAGVRNEQFF. The chain is built from TRBV7-8 and TRBJ2-1; 10 positions agree with TRBD2. The germline CDR1 and CDR2 sequences are SGHVS and FQNEAQ. Losses at the gene ends were 6 bases for V and 7 bases for J; bases not matched to a gene: 9. The CDR3 loop spans 15 amino acids.

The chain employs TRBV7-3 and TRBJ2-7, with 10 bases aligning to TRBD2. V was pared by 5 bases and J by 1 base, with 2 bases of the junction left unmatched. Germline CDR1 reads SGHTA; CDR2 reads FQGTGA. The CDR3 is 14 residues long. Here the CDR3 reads CASSPAGGSYEQYF. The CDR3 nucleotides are TGTGCCAGCAGCCCAGCGGGAGGGTCCTACGAGCAGTACTTC.

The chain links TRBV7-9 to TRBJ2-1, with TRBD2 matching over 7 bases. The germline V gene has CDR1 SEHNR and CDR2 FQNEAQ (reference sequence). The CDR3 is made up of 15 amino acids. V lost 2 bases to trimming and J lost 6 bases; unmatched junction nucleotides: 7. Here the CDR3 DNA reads TGTGCCAGCAGCTTAAGAGCGGGAAGAGCCAATGAGCAGTTCTTC. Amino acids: CASSLRAGRANEQFF.

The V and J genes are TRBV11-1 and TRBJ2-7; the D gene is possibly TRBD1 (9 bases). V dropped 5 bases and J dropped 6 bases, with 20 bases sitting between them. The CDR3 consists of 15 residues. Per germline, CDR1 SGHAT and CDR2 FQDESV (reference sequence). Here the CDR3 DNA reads TGTGCCAGCAGCGACAGGGGGACTAGTAGCGGCGAGCAGTACTTC. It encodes CASSDRGTSSGEQYF.

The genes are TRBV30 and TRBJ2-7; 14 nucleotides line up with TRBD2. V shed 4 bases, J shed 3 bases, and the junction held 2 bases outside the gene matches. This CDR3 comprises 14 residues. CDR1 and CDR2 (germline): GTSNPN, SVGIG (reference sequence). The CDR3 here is CAWKGTSGSYEQYF. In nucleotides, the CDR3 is TGTGCCTGGAAAGGGACTAGCGGGAGCTACGAGCAGTACTTC. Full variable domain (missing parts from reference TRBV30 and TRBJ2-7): SQTIHQWPATLVQPVGSPLSLECTVEGTSNPNLYWYRQAAGRGLQLLFYSVGIGQISSEVPQNLSASRPQDRQFILSSKKLLLSDSGFYLCAWKGTSGSYEQYFGPGTRLTVT.

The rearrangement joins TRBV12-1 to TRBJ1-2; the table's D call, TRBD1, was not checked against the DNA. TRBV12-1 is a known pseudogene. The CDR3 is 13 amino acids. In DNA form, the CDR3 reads TGTGCCAGCAGCCAGACACCCGACTATGGCTACACCTTC. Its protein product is CASSQTPDYGYTF.

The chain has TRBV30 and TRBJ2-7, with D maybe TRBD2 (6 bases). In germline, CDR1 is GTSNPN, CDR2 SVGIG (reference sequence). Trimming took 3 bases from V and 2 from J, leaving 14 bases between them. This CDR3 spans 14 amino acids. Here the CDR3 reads CAWRTRGATYEQYF. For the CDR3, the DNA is TGTGCCTGGAGGACTCGCGGGGCTACCTACGAGCAGTACTTC.

DNA of the CDR3: TGTGCCAGCAGCGTGAAACGCAGGGGTCACACCGGGGAGCTGTTTTTT. Translation gives CASSVKRRGHTGELFF. The chain is built from TRBV7-2 and TRBJ2-2; a weak D match, TRBD1 (6 bases). This CDR3 comprises 16 residues. The germline CDR1 and CDR2 sequences are SGHTA and FQGNSA. Trimming stripped 5 bases from V and 3 bases from J, with 16 bases between.

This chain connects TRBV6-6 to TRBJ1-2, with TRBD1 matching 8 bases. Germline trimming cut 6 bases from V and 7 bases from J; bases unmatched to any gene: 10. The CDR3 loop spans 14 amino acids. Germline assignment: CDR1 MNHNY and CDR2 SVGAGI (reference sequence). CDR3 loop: CASRRGQAGGGYTF. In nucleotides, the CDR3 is TGTGCCAGCAGGAGGGGACAGGCCGGAGGTGGCTACACCTTC.

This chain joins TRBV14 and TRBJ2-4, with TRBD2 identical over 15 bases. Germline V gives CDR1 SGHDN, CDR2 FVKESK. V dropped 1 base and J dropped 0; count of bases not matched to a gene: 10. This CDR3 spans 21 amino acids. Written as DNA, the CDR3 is TGTGCCAGCAGCCAAGGGCCGTACGGACTAGCGGGAGGGCTAGCCAAAAACATTCAGTACTTC. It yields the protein CASSQGPYGLAGGLAKNIQYF.

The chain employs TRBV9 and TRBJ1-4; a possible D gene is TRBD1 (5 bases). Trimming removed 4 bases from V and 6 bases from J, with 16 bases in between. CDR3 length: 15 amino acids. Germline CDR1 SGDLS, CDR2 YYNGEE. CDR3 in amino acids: CASSPLGGEDEKLFF. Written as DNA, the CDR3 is TGTGCCAGCAGCCCTCTGGGGGGAGAGGATGAAAAACTGTTTTTT.